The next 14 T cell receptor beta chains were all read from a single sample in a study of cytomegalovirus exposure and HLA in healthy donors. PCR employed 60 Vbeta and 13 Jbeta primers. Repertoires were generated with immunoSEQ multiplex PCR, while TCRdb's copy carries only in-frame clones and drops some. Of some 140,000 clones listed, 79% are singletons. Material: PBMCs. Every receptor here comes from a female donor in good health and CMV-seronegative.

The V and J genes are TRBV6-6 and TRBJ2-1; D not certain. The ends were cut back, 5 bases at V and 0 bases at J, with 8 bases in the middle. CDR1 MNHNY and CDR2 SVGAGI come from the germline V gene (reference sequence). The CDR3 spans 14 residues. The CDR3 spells CASSRPGSYNEQFF. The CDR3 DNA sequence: TGTGCCAGCAGTCGACCAGGCTCCTACAATGAGCAGTTCTTC.

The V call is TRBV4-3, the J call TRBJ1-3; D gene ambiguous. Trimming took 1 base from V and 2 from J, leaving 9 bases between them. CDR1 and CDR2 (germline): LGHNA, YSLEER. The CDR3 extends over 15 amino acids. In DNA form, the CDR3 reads TGCGCCAGCAGCCAAGCCGGGGTTGCTGGAAACACCATATATTTT. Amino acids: CASSQAGVAGNTIYF.

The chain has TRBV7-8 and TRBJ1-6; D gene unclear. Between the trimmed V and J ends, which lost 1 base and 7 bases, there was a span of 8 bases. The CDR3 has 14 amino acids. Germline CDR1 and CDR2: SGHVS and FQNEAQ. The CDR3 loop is CASSLVYRNSPLHF. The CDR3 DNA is TGTGCCAGCAGCTTAGTTTACAGAAATTCACCCCTCCACTTT. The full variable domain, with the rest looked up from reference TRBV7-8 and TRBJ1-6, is GAGVSQSPRYKVAKRGQDVALRCDPISGHVSLFWYQQALGQGPEFLTYFQNEAQLDKSGLPSDRFFAERPEGSVSTLKIQRTQQEDSAVYLCASSLVYRNSPLHFGNGTRLTVT.

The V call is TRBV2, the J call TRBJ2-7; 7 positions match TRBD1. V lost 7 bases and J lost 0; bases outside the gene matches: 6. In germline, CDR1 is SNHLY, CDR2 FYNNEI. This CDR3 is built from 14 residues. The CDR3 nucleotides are TGTGCCAGCAATAAGGACAGGATCTCCTACGAGCAGTACTTC. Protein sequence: CASNKDRISYEQYF.

The CDR3 sequence: CASSPQPGAYGYTF. CDR3 sequence (DNA): TGTGCCAGCAGTCCCCAACCCGGAGCTTATGGCTACACCTTC. J is TRBJ1-2 and V is TRBV27; D not resolved. The V gene's germline CDR1 is MNHEY and CDR2 SMNVEV (reference sequence). CDR3 length equals 14 residues. V was pared by 5 bases and J by 5 bases, with 15 bases between.

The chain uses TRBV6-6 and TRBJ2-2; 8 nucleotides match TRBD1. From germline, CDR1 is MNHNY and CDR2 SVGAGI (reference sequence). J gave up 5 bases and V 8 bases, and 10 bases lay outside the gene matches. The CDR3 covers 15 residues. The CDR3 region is CASFQGAWVTGELFF. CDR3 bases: TGTGCCAGCTTCCAGGGGGCATGGGTTACCGGGGAGCTGTTTTTT.

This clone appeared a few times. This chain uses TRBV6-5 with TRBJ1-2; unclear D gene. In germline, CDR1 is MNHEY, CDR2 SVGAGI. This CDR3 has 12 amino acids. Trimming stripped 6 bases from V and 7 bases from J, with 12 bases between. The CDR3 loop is CASSPWAGGYTF. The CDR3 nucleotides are TGTGCCAGCAGCCCTTGGGCGGGTGGCTACACCTTC.

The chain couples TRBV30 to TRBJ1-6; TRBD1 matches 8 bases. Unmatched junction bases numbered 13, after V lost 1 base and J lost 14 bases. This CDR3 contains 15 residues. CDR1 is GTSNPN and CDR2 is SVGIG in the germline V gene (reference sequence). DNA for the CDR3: TGTGCCTGGAGTGGGGTGGGCCAGGGGGCGGCGGCCCTCCACTTT. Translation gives CAWSGVGQGAAALHF.

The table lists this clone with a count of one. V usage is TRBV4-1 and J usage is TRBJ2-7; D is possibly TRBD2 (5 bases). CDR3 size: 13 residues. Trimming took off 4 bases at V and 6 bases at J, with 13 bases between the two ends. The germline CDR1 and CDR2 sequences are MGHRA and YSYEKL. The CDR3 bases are TGCGCCAGCAGCCTGGGAGTTTTCGGCGAGCAGTACTTC. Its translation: CASSLGVFGEQYF.

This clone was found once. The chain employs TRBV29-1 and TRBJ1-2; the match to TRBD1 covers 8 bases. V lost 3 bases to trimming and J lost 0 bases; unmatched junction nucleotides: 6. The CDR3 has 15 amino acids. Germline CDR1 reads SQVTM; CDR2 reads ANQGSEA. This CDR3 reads CSVEAGGAPNYGYTF. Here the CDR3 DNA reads TGCAGCGTTGAGGCAGGGGGCGCCCCTAACTATGGCTACACCTTC.

CDR3 bases: TGTGCCAGCAGTTTATCGGGACAGGGAACAGAGGGACTGTTTTTT. Translated: CASSLSGQGTEGLFF. The V gene is TRBV28, the J gene TRBJ1-4, with 9 bases fitting TRBD1. This CDR3 contains 15 residues. The junction had 10 bases not matched to a gene; V was cut back by 1 base and J by 13 bases. Germline assignment: CDR1 MDHEN and CDR2 SYDVKM.

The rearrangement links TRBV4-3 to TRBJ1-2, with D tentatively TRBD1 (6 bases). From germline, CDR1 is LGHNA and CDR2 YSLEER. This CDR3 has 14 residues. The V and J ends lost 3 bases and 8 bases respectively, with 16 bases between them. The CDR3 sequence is CASSHPRAGVGYTF. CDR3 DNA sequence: TGCGCCAGCAGCCACCCTCGGGCAGGGGTAGGCTACACCTTC.

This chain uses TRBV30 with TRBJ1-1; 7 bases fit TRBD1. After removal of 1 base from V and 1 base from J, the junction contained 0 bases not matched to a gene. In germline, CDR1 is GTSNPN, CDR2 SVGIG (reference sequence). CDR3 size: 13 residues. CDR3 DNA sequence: TGTGCCTGGAGTGCAGGGGGGAACACTGAAGCTTTCTTT. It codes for CAWSAGGNTEAFF.

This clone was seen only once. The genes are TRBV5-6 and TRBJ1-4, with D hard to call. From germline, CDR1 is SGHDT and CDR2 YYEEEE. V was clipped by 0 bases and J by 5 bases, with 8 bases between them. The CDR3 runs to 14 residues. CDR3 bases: TGTGCCAGCAGCTTGGAAGGACTAAATGAAAAACTGTTTTTT. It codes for CASSLEGLNEKLFF.